The source of this T cell receptor (beta chain) is a study of T cell repertoires in aging, cancer and after chemotherapy. Study information: Pre- and post-chemotherapy samples were paired from chronic lymphocytic leukemia patients treated with fludarabine- or bendamustine-based regimens.

The germline CDR1 and CDR2 sequences are SGHAT and FQNNGV. The CDR3 runs to 15 residues. About this clonotype itself: One junction end disagrees with the germline gene, perhaps due to a read error.

Amplification of TCR beta used genomic DNA extracted from peripheral blood. Rearranged V-D-J TRB sequences were amplified with a mixed TRB-A/B primer pool. TCRdb re-called the multiplex PCR reads through MiXCR, storing one row per CDR3 protein. The sample has fewer than 4,500 distinct CDR3 sequences, approximately 40% seen once; the top ten hold 3.6%. This TCR was recovered from a human donor with a blood cancer. Sequenced input: blood. The V call is TRBV11-2, the J call TRBJ2-3; 7 bases map to TRBD1. The CDR3 spells CASSYPGQTPDTQCF. The CDR3, as DNA: TGTGCCAGCAGCTATCCGGGACAGACCCCAGATACGCAGTGTTTT.